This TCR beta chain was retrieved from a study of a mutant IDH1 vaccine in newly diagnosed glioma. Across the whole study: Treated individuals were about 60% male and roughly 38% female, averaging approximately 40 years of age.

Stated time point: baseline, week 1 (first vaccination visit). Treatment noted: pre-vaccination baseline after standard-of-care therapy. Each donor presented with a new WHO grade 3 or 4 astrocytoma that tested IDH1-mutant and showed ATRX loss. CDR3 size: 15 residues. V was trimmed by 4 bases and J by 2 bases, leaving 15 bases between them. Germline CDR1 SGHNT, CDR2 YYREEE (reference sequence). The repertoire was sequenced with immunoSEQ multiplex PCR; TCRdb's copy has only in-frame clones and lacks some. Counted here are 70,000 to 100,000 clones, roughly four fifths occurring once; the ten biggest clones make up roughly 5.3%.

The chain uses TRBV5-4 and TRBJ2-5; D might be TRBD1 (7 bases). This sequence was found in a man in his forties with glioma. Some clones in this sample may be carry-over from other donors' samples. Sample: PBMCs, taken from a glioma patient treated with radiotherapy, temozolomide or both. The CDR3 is CASSPQGGGQETQYF. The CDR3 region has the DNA TGTGCCAGCAGCCCCCAGGGGGGAGGACAAGAGACCCAGTACTTC.